This entry lists 30 T cell receptor beta chains sequenced from one sample in a study of blood T cell repertoires in COVID-19. The method was immunoSEQ multiplex PCR; TCRdb's version includes in-frame clones alone and lacks a portion of them. In the table there are about 260,000 clones, about 89% of which are singletons. Sequencing was done on a sample of peripheral blood. The receptors were gathered from a woman aged 50 to 60 with acute or convalescent COVID-19.

In its sample, this clone was seen once. V usage is TRBV7-8 and J usage is TRBJ2-7, with TRBD2 identical over 11 bases. The germline V gene has CDR1 SGHVS and CDR2 FQNEAQ. The CDR3 has 16 residues. V gave up 5 bases and J gave up 3 bases; unmatched junction bases: 9. The CDR3 DNA sequence: TGTGCCAGCAGCCCATATACCGGGACTAGCGGCTACGAGCAGTACTTC. Protein sequence: CASSPYTGTSGYEQYF.

V is TRBV9 and J is TRBJ2-7; D ambiguous. V was clipped by 3 bases and J by 4 bases, with 11 bases between them. The germline V gene has CDR1 SGDLS and CDR2 YYNGEE. The CDR3 is 13 residues long. CDR3 sequence (DNA): TGTGCCAGCAGCGCCTCCCTTACTTACGAGCAGTACTTC. As protein: CASSASLTYEQYF.

This clone has only one observation. The chain couples TRBV3-1 (or the pseudogene TRBV3-2) to TRBJ1-6; 8 bases line up with TRBD1. From germline, CDR1 is LGHDT and CDR2 YNNKEL (reference sequence). CDR3 size: 15 residues. Trimming removed 3 bases from V and 11 bases from J; junction bases left unmatched: 9. CDR3 nucleotide sequence: TGTGCCAGCAGCCATCAAGGACAGGGATACCCACCCCTCCACTTT. It is translated as CASSHQGQGYPPLHF.

This clone has only one observation. The J gene is TRBJ2-7, the V gene TRBV7-3, with TRBD1 matching 8 bases. The ends lost 0 bases at V and 7 bases at J; junction bases unmatched: 8. CDR1 and CDR2 from the germline V gene are SGHTA and FQGTGA. The CDR3 runs 15 residues. CDR3 DNA sequence: TGTGCCAGCAGCTTAACTCCGACACAGGGGGGTGAGCAGTACTTC. Translation gives CASSLTPTQGGEQYF. Using reference TRBV7-3 and TRBJ2-7 for the parts outside the CDR3, the full variable domain is GAGVSQTPSNKVTEKGKYVELRCDPISGHTALYWYRQSLGQGPEFLIYFQGTGAADDSGLPNDRFFAVRPEGSVSTLKIQRTERGDSAVYLCASSLTPTQGGEQYFGPGTRLTVT.

This chain's CDR3 is CATSDLAAGNQPQHF. Written as DNA, the CDR3 is TGTGCCACCAGTGATTTGGCGGCGGGGAATCAGCCCCAGCATTTT. The chain uses TRBV24-1 and TRBJ1-5; no definite D call. The germline V gene encodes CDR1 KGHDR and CDR2 SFDVKD. CDR3 length equals 15 residues. V was cut by 0 bases and J by 4 bases, with 9 bases left in between.

CDR3: CASSPWTSGDTQYF. CDR3 coding DNA: TGTGCCAGCAGTCCTTGGACTAGCGGAGATACGCAGTATTTT. The chain links TRBV27 to TRBJ2-3, with TRBD2 matching 10 bases. Trimming removed 5 bases from V and 5 bases from J; junction bases left unmatched: 4. Germline V lookup: CDR1 MNHEY, CDR2 SMNVEV (reference sequence). This CDR3 has 14 residues.

This chain links TRBV5-1 with TRBJ1-5; D unresolved. The CDR3 has 17 amino acids. Trimming left V 0 bases short and J 4 bases short, with 17 bases between. CDR1 SGHRS and CDR2 YFSETQ come from the germline V gene. The chain's CDR3 is CASSLGVPRLTNQPQHF. CDR3 DNA: TGCGCCAGCAGCTTGGGTGTGCCGAGACTTACGAATCAGCCCCAGCATTTT. Full variable domain (remainder filled in from reference TRBV5-1 and TRBJ1-5): KAGVTQTPRYLIKTRGQQVTLSCSPISGHRSVSWYQQTPGQGLQFLFEYFSETQRNKGNFPGRFSGRQFSNSRSEMNVSTLELGDSALYLCASSLGVPRLTNQPQHFGDGTRLSIL.

This clone is a singleton in its sample. The genes are TRBV5-1 and TRBJ1-5; 9 bases agree with TRBD1. The CDR3 runs 15 residues. Germline lookup yields CDR1 SGHRS and CDR2 YFSETQ. Trimming cost V 4 bases and J 3 bases; bases outside gene matches: 5. CDR3 loop: CASSPGTGNNQPQHF. The CDR3 DNA reads as TGCGCCAGCAGCCCCGGGACAGGGAACAATCAGCCCCAGCATTTT.

The chain employs TRBV7-3 and TRBJ2-7, with 8 nucleotides matching TRBD2. Germline-derived CDR1 and CDR2 are SGHTA and FQGTGA. The V segment lost 5 bases and the J segment 2 bases; nucleotides outside the gene matches: 5. This CDR3 comprises 14 residues. The DNA of the CDR3 is TGTGCCAGCAGCCCCACTAGCGGAGCCTACGAGCAGTACTTC. Its protein product is CASSPTSGAYEQYF.

V usage is TRBV19 and J usage is TRBJ1-5, with 8 bases aligning to TRBD1. Germline CDR1 is LNHDA and CDR2 is SQIVND (reference sequence). The CDR3 covers 17 residues. After removal of 5 bases from V and 0 bases from J, the junction contained 9 bases not matched to a gene. In DNA, the CDR3 is TGTGCCAGTAGTTTCCGGACAGGGTCTGATAGCAATCAGCCCCAGCATTTT. This translates into CASSFRTGSDSNQPQHF.

This chain links TRBV12-5 with TRBJ1-2; perhaps TRBD1 as D (5 bases). Germline V gene data show CDR1 as LGHNT and CDR2 as FRNRAP. V lost 6 bases to trimming and J lost 5 bases, with 13 bases between them. The CDR3 has 13 residues. DNA of the CDR3: TGTGCTAGTGGCTGGGGGGGTGTGTATGGCTACACCTTC. Encoded protein: CASGWGGVYGYTF.

The V gene is TRBV28, the J gene TRBJ1-2; a possible D gene is TRBD1 (6 bases). V shed 7 bases and J shed 8 bases, with 17 bases lying between them. Looked up from germline, CDR1 is MDHEN and CDR2 is SYDVKM. The CDR3 has 13 amino acids. The DNA of the CDR3 is TGTGCCAGCACTACGCAGGGGCAGCTCGGCTACACCTTC. Its protein product is CASTTQGQLGYTF.

The CDR3 protein is CASSQDPPAGASSYNEQFF. The CDR3 nucleotides are TGCGCCAGCAGCCAAGATCCCCCAGCGGGAGCAAGCTCCTACAATGAGCAGTTCTTC. The chain is built from TRBV4-1 and TRBJ2-1, with TRBD2 identical over 8 bases. From germline, CDR1 is MGHRA and CDR2 YSYEKL. V trimming: 0 bases; J trimming: 0 bases; junction bases outside the gene matches: 10. The CDR3 sequence is 19 residues long.

J is TRBJ1-1 and V is TRBV9; no clear D gene. Looked up from germline, CDR1 is SGDLS and CDR2 is YYNGEE. The CDR3 extends over 14 amino acids. V lost 1 base and J lost 1, with 8 bases in between. This CDR3 reads CASSVISGNTEAFF. CDR3 nucleotides: TGTGCCAGCAGCGTAATCTCGGGGAACACTGAAGCTTTCTTT.

The chain uses TRBV7-9 and TRBJ1-4, with D unresolved. The V end lost 1 base, the J end lost 3 bases, and 6 bases lay between the germline ends. Per germline, CDR1 SEHNR and CDR2 FQNEAQ (reference sequence). This CDR3 is built from 14 residues. This CDR3 reads CASSLGGPNEKLFF. For the CDR3, the DNA is TGTGCCAGCAGCTTAGGTGGGCCTAATGAAAAACTGTTTTTT.

The chain has TRBV28 and TRBJ1-2; maybe TRBD1 (5 bases). Trimming removed 1 base from V and 8 bases from J, with 23 bases in between. This CDR3 contains 17 residues. CDR1 is MDHEN, CDR2 SYDVKM, per germline. The CDR3 coding sequence is TGTGCCAGCAGTTTATCCGCCAGGGCCCCACTTAGAGGAGGCTACACCTTC. Amino acids: CASSLSARAPLRGGYTF.

This clone has only a few counts. V usage is TRBV7-3 and J usage is TRBJ1-2; D possibly corresponds to TRBD1 (6 bases). V dropped 5 bases and J dropped 4 bases, with 20 bases sitting between them. The germline V gene has CDR1 SGHTA and CDR2 FQGTGA. CDR3 length equals 16 residues. CDR3 amino acids: CASSTNSQGDSYGYTF. For the CDR3, the DNA is TGTGCCAGCAGCACAAACTCACAGGGCGATAGCTATGGCTACACCTTC.

The chain links TRBV30 to TRBJ2-6; D might be TRBD2 (6 bases). Trimming stripped 4 bases from V and 2 bases from J, with 12 bases between. Per the germline V gene, CDR1 is GTSNPN and CDR2 is SVGIG (reference sequence). There are 15 residues in the CDR3. The CDR3 coding sequence is TGTGCCTGGACGAGGTGGGGGGCTGGGGCCAACGTCCTGACTTTC. Its protein product is CAWTRWGAGANVLTF. Full variable domain (missing parts from reference TRBV30 and TRBJ2-6): SQTIHQWPATLVQPVGSPLSLECTVEGTSNPNLYWYRQAAGRGLQLLFYSVGIGQISSEVPQNLSASRPQDRQFILSSKKLLLSDSGFYLCAWTRWGAGANVLTFGAGSRLTVL.

The chain is built from TRBV19 and TRBJ1-2; D is unresolved. The V end lost 7 bases, the J end lost 2 bases, and 14 bases lay between the germline ends. Germline values: CDR1 LNHDA, CDR2 SQIVND (reference sequence). The CDR3 extends over 14 amino acids. The CDR3 coding sequence is TGTGCCAGTACCACGCCCGCCAGGAACTATGGCTACACCTTC. It translates to CASTTPARNYGYTF.

This clone was detected only once. The rearrangement joins TRBV5-1 to TRBJ1-6; D ambiguous. Deletions cut 0 bases from V and 9 bases from J, with 13 bases between. This CDR3 comprises 15 residues. Looked up from germline, CDR1 is SGHRS and CDR2 is YFSETQ. The CDR3 nucleotides read TGCGCCAGCAGCTTGGAAAGTAGAGGGCTTTCACCCCTCCACTTT. It yields the protein CASSLESRGLSPLHF.

The CDR3 nucleotides read TGTGCCAGCAGTTACTCGGGCAGGAATACCTACGAGCAGTACTTC. It encodes CASSYSGRNTYEQYF. V gene TRBV6-5 combines with J gene TRBJ2-7; D unresolved. Germline V CDR1 and CDR2: MNHEY, SVGAGI. The CDR3 has 15 amino acids. Trimming removed 0 bases at V and 2 bases at J, with 11 bases between.

The count of this clone is one. This sequence joins TRBV27 and TRBJ1-1; D gene uncertain. With 5 bases removed from V and 5 bases from J, the gap between germline ends came to 9 bases. The CDR3 spans 12 residues. Germline CDR1 is MNHEY and CDR2 is SMNVEV (reference sequence). Written as DNA, the CDR3 is TGTGCCAGCAGTGCTTCCCGGACTGAAGCTTTCTTT. Residues: CASSASRTEAFF.

This sequence joins TRBV7-9 and TRBJ2-2; 12 nucleotides align to TRBD2. Germline loops: CDR1 SEHNR, CDR2 FQNEAQ (reference sequence). The CDR3 runs 16 residues. Germline trimming cut 6 bases from V and 3 bases from J; bases unmatched to any gene: 5. The CDR3, as DNA: TGTGCCAGCAGTGTTGGACTAGCGGGATACACCGGGGAGCTGTTTTTT. Amino acid sequence: CASSVGLAGYTGELFF.

This clone has only one observation. This CDR3 is CASSTRQATSTDTQYF. CDR3 nucleotide sequence: TGTGCCAGCTCAACGAGACAGGCCACTAGCACAGATACGCAGTATTTT. This rearrangement joins TRBV18 to TRBJ2-3, with D tentatively TRBD1 (6 bases). Per the germline V gene, CDR1 is KGHSH and CDR2 is LQKENI. The CDR3 consists of 16 residues. V dropped 5 bases and J dropped 0 bases, with 15 bases sitting between them.

The rearrangement uses TRBV7-6 and TRBJ2-1; 10 nucleotides align to TRBD2. V trimming: 5 bases; J trimming: 7 bases; junction bases outside the gene matches: 8. The CDR3 extends over 15 amino acids. Germline V gene data show CDR1 as SGHVS and CDR2 as FNYEAQ. CDR3 sequence reads: CASSGLAGVSNEQFF. CDR3 nucleotide sequence: TGTGCCAGCAGCGGTCTAGCGGGAGTTAGTAATGAGCAGTTCTTC.

The chain recombines TRBV29-1 with TRBJ1-2; D unresolved. Deletions cut 0 bases from V and 0 bases from J, with 11 bases between. The germline CDR1 and CDR2 sequences are SQVTM and ANQGSEA. The CDR3 has 15 amino acids. The CDR3, as DNA: TGCAGCGTTGAAGAGTTCCAGGCAGCTAACTATGGCTACACCTTC. It is translated as CSVEEFQAANYGYTF.

The chain links TRBV4-1 to TRBJ1-2, with 10 positions matching TRBD1. CDR1 is MGHRA and CDR2 is YSYEKL in the germline V gene. Trimming removed 2 bases from V and 7 bases from J; junction bases left unmatched: 4. The CDR3 is made up of 14 amino acids. DNA of the CDR3: TGCGCCAGCAGCCAAAGGACAGGGGGATCTGGCTACACCTTC. It specifies CASSQRTGGSGYTF.

The chain employs TRBV3-1 (or the pseudogene TRBV3-2) and TRBJ2-7, with a tentative D call TRBD1 (5 bases). The germline gives CDR1 LGHDT, CDR2 YNNKEL (reference sequence). The CDR3 is 14 residues long. V was cut by 2 bases and J by 1 base, with 9 bases left in between. This CDR3 reads CASSQSQGSYEQYF. Written as DNA, the CDR3 is TGTGCCAGCAGCCAATCTCAGGGTTCCTACGAGCAGTACTTC.

V and J are TRBV29-1 and TRBJ2-3; D is ambiguous. The ends were cut back, 4 bases at V and 2 bases at J, with 10 bases in the middle. Germline CDR1 SQVTM, CDR2 ANQGSEA. The CDR3 covers 13 residues. This CDR3 reads CSVGIGFTDTQYF. For the CDR3, the DNA is TGCAGCGTTGGAATCGGGTTCACAGATACGCAGTATTTT.

The V and J genes are TRBV30 and TRBJ2-1; 9 positions agree with TRBD1. Trimming removed 2 bases from V and 6 bases from J; junction bases left unmatched: 8. This CDR3 region has 15 residues. The germline CDR1 and CDR2 sequences are GTSNPN and SVGIG (reference sequence). The CDR3 loop is CAWSPGTGPVNEQFF. The CDR3 DNA sequence: TGTGCCTGGAGTCCCGGGACAGGGCCTGTCAATGAGCAGTTCTTC.